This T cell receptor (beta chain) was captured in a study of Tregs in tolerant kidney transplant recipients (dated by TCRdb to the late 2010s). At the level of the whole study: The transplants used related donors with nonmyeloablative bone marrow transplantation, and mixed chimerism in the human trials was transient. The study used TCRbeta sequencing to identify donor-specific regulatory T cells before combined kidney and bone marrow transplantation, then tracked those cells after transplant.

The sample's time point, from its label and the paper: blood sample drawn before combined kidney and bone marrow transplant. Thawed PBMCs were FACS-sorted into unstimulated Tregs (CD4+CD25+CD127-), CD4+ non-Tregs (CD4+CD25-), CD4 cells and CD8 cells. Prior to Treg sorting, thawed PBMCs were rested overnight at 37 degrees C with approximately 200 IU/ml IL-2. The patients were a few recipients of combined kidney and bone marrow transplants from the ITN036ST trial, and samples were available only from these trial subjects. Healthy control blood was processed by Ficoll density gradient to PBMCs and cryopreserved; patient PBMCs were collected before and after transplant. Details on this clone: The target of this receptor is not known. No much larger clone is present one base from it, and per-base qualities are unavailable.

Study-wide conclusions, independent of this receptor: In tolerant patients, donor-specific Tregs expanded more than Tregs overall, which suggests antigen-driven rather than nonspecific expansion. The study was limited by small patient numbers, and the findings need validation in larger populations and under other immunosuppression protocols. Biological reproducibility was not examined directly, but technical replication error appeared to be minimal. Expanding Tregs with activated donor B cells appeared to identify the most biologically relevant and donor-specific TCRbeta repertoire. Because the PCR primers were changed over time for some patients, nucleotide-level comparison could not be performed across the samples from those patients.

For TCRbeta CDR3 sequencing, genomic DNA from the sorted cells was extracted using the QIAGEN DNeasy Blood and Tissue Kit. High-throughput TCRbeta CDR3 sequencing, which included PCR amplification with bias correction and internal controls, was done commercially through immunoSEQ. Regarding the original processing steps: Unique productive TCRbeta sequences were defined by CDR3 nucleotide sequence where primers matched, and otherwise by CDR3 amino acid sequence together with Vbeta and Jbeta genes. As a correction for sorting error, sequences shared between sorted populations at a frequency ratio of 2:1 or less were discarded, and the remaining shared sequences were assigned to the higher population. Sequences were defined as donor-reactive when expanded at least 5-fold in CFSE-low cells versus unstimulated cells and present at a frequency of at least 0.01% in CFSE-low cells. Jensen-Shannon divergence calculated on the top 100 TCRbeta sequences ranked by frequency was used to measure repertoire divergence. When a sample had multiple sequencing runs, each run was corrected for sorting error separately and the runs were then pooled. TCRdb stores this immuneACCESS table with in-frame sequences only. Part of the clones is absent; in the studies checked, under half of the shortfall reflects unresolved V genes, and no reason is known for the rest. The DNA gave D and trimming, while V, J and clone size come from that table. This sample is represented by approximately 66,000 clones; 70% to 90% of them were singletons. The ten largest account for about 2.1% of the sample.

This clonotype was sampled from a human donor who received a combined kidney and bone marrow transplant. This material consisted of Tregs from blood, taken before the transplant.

The DNA sequence reads TGCAGCGTTGCGCACCATCCGGGACCCCCTTACAATGAGCAGTTCTTC. The encoded protein is CSVAHHPGPPYNEQFF. The sequence is built from TRBV29-1 and TRBJ2-1; the D call is tentative, TRBD1 or TRBD2, as each matches 5 bases. V is cut by 4 bases and J by 4 bases, and the space between the germline ends is 20 bases. The CDR3 goes from the cysteine to the phenylalanine over 16 residues. Only CDR3 DNA is held: 48 bases, read in frame from base 1. The germline V gene supplies CDR1 SQVTM and CDR2 ANQGSEA.